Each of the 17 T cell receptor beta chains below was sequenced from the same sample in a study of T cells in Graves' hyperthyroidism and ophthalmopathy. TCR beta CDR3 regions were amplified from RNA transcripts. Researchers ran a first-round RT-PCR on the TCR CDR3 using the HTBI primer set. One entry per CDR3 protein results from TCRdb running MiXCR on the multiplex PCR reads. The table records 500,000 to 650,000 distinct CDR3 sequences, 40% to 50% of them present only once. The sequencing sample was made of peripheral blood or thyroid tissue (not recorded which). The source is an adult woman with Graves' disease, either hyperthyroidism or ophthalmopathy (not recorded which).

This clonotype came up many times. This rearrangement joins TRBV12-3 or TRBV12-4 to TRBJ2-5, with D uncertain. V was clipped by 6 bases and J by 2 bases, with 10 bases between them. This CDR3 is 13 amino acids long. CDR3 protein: CASSQTTQETQYF. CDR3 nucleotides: TGTGCCAGCAGCCAGACAACGCAAGAGACCCAGTACTTC.

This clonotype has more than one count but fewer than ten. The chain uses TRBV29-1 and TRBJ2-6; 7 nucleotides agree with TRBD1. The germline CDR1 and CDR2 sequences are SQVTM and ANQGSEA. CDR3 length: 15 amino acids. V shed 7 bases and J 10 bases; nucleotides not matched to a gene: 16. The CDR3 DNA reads TGCAGCGCGTACGACCCGGGACAGAGGCCTAACGTCCTGACTTTC. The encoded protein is CSAYDPGQRPNVLTF.

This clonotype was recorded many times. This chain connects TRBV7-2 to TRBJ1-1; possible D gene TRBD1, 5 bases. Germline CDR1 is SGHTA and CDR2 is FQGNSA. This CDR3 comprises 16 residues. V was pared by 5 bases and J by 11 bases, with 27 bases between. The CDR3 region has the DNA TGTGCCAGCAGCGCCAGGGCCAGAGGGTCCGAAGGATGGGCTTTCTTT. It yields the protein CASSARARGSEGWAFF. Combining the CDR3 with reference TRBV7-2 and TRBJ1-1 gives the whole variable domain GAGVSQSPSNKVTEKGKDVELRCDPISGHTALYWYRQSLGQGLEFLIYFQGNSAPDKSGLPSDRFSAERTGGSVSTLTIQRTQQEDSAVYLCASSARARGSEGWAFFGQGTRLTVV.

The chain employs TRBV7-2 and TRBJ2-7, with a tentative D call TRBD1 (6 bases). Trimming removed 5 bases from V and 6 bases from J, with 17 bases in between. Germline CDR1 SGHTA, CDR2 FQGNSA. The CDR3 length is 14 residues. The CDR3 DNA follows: TGTGCCAGCAGCCCGAGAGGGGGAGAAGTCGAGCAGTACTTC. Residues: CASSPRGGEVEQYF. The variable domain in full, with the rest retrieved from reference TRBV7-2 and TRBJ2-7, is GAGVSQSPSNKVTEKGKDVELRCDPISGHTALYWYRQSLGQGLEFLIYFQGNSAPDKSGLPSDRFSAERTGGSVSTLTIQRTQQEDSAVYLCASSPRGGEVEQYFGPGTRLTVT.

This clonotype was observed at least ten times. The CDR3 nucleotides are TGTGCCAGCAGCGGCGGGACTAGCGGGAATAAGCAGTACTTC. It is translated as CASSGGTSGNKQYF. This chain links TRBV7-8 with TRBJ2-7; 13 nucleotides agree with TRBD2. The CDR3 has 14 residues. Losses at the gene ends were 5 bases for V and 8 bases for J; bases not matched to a gene: 6. Per the germline V gene, CDR1 is SGHVS and CDR2 is FQNEAQ.

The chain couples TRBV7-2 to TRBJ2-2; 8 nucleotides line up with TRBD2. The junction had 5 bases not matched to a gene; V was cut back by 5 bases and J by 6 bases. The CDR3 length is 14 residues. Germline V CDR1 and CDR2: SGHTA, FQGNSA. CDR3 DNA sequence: TGTGCCAGCAGCCGACCGGGGGGGGCCGGGGAGCTGTTTTTT. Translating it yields CASSRPGGAGELFF.

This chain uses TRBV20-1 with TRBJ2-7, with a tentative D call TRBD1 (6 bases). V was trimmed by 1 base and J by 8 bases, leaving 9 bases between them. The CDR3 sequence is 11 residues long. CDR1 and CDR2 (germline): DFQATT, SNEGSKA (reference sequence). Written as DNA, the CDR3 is TGCAGTGCTAGAGTTCAGGGGAAGCAGTACTTC. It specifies CSARVQGKQYF.

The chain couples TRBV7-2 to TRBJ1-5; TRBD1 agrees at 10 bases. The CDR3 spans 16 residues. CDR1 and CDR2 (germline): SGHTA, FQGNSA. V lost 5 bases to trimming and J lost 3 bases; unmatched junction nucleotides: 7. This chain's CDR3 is CASSPRTGGNNQPQHF. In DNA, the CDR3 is TGTGCCAGCAGCCCCCGGACAGGGGGAAACAATCAGCCCCAGCATTTT.

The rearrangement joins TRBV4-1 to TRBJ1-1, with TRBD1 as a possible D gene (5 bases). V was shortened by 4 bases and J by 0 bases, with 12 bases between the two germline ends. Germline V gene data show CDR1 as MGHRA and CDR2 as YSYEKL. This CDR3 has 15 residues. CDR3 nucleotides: TGCGCCAGCAGCCGCCGGGGCTATCTGAACACTGAAGCTTTCTTT. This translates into CASSRRGYLNTEAFF.

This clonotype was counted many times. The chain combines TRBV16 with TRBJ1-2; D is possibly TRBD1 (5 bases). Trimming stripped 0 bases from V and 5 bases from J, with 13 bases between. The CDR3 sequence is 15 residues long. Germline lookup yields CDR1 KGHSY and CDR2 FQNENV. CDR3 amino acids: CASSQSGAGVYGYTF. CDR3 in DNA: TGTGCCAGCAGCCAATCCGGGGCGGGAGTGTATGGCTACACCTTC.

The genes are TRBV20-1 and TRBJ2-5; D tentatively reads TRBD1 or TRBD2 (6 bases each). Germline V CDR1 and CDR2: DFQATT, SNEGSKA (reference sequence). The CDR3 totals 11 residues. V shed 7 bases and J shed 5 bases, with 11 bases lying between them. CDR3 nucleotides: TGCAGTGGGGGGGCCCAGGAGACCCAGTACTTC. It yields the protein CSGGAQETQYF.

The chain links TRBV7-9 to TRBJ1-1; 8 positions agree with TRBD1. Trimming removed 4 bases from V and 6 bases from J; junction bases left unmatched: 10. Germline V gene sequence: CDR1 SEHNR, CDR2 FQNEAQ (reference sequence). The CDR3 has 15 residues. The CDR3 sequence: CASSSLDRGEAEAFF. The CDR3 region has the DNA TGTGCCAGCAGCTCGCTTGACAGGGGAGAAGCTGAAGCTTTCTTT.

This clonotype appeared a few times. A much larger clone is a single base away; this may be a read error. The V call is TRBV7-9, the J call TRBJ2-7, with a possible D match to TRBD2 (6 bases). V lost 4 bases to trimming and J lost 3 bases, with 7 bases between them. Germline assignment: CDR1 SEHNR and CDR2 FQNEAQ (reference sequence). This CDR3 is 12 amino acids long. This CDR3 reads CASSSGVYEQYF. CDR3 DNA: TGTGCCAGCAGCTCGGGGGTCTACGAGCAGTACTTC.

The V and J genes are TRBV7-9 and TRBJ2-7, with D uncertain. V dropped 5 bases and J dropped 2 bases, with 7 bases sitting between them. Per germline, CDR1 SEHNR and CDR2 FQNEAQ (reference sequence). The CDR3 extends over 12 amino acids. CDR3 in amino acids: CASSPRTYEQYF. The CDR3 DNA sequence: TGTGCCAGCAGCCCCCGGACCTACGAGCAGTACTTC. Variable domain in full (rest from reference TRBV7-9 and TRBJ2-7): DTGVSQNPRHKITKRGQNVTFRCDPISEHNRLYWYRQTLGQGPEFLTYFQNEAQLEKSRLLSDRFSAERPKGSFSTLEIQRTEQGDSAMYLCASSPRTYEQYFGPGTRLTVT.

The CDR3 sequence is CSAQGGAAATEAFF. The CDR3, as DNA: TGCAGTGCTCAAGGGGGGGCAGCGGCCACTGAAGCTTTCTTT. This rearrangement joins TRBV20-1 to TRBJ1-1; weak D call: TRBD1 (6 bases). CDR1 DFQATT and CDR2 SNEGSKA come from the germline V gene (reference sequence). The V end was cut by 5 bases, the J end by 4 bases, with 17 bases between. CDR3 length: 14 amino acids.

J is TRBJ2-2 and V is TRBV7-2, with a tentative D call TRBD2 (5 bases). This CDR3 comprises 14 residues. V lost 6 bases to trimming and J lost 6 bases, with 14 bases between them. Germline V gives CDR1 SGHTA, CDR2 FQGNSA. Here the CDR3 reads CASRPTRIAGELFF. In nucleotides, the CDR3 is TGTGCCAGCAGACCAACTAGGATTGCCGGGGAGCTGTTTTTT. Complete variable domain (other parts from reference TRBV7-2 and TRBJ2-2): GAGVSQSPSNKVTEKGKDVELRCDPISGHTALYWYRQSLGQGLEFLIYFQGNSAPDKSGLPSDRFSAERTGGSVSTLTIQRTQQEDSAVYLCASRPTRIAGELFFGEGSRLTVL.

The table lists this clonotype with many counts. The CDR3 region has the DNA TGTGCCAGCAGCTTAGCGATAGACAGGGCGAACACTGAAGCTTTCTTT. Translation: CASSLAIDRANTEAFF. The chain is built from TRBV7-2 and TRBJ1-1; the match to TRBD1 covers 7 bases. Germline lookup yields CDR1 SGHTA and CDR2 FQGNSA. V gave up 0 bases and J gave up 1 base; unmatched junction bases: 5. The CDR3 totals 16 residues.